What follows are 8 T cell receptor beta chains derived from one specimen sequenced in a study of HIV-infected patients and healthy controls. Follow-up blood was drawn about 14 weeks, roughly three months, after antiretroviral therapy began. Whole blood was used without fractionation, so all unsorted peripheral T cells were included. Reverse transcription used 450 to 550 ng RNA and constant-region primers for alpha and beta. Alpha and beta chain libraries were made separately by chain-specific third strand synthesis with multiplexing indices. TCRdb independently ran MiXCR on the 5' RACE reads; one entry per CDR3 protein. Of roughly 8,000 distinct CDR3 sequences detected, approximately 6.3% appear once; the ten largest clones hold around 20%. Sequenced here: blood, sampled during antiretroviral therapy. The source is an adult with HIV infection.

This clonotype is termed medium-sized. The size of this beta chain means little, since it is a stray read in a library made for alpha chains. The chain uses TRBV5-1 and TRBJ2-3; no firm D call. The CDR3 totals 12 residues. CDR1 and CDR2 from the germline V gene are SGHRS and YFSETQ. Trimming left V 0 bases short and J 4 bases short, with 3 bases between. CDR3 protein: CASSLDPDTQYF. Written as DNA, the CDR3 is TGCGCCAGCAGCTTGGACCCAGATACGCAGTATTTT.

This clonotype is labeled as medium-sized. This beta chain came through as a stray read in a library set up for alpha chains, and its size says little. The chain links TRBV5-6 to TRBJ2-7; 9 bases align to TRBD2. The CDR3 totals 14 residues. J lost 5 bases, V lost 1 base, and 4 bases had no gene match. Per germline, CDR1 SGHDT and CDR2 YYEEEE. The CDR3 DNA follows: TGTGCCAGCAGCTTGTCTAGCGGGGAACACGAGCAGTACTTC. Amino acid sequence: CASSLSSGEHEQYF. The complete variable domain, with remaining parts taken from reference TRBV5-6 and TRBJ2-7, reads DAGVTQSPTHLIKTRGQQVTLRCSPKSGHDTVSWYQQALGQGPQFIFQYYEEEERQRGNFPDRFSGHQFPNYSSELNVNALLLGDSALYLCASSLSSGEHEQYFGPGTRLTVT.

In its sample, this clonotype ranks as medium-sized. Found in a library prepared for alpha chains, this beta chain is an off-target read, and its abundance has little meaning. The rearrangement uses TRBV28 and TRBJ2-1; D unresolved. Germline V gene lookup returns CDR1 MDHEN and CDR2 SYDVKM. The CDR3 sequence is 14 residues long. Trimming removed 5 bases from V and 6 bases from J, with 14 bases in between. CDR3 loop: CASSPRSIGNEQFF. CDR3 coding DNA: TGTGCCAGCAGTCCTAGATCCATCGGCAATGAGCAGTTCTTC.

A few counts support this clonotype. Being off target in a library aimed at alpha chains, this beta chain has a size of little meaning. The chain recombines TRBV5-6 with TRBJ2-3, with 8 bases aligning to TRBD1. This CDR3 is built from 15 residues. Germline CDR1 SGHDT, CDR2 YYEEEE. J lost 4 bases, V lost 3 bases, and 7 bases had no gene match. CDR3 nucleotide sequence: TGTGCCAGCAGCTCCACAGGGGGTCGGGCAGATACGCAGTATTTT. This translates into CASSSTGGRADTQYF.

This clonotype was counted ten times or more. Because this beta chain is a stray read in a library intended to capture alpha chains, its abundance should not be given much weight. The J gene is TRBJ2-7, the V gene TRBV4-1; D is unresolved. Deletions cut 0 bases from V and 1 base from J, with 4 bases between. Germline V gene lookup returns CDR1 MGHRA and CDR2 YSYEKL. The CDR3 is 13 amino acids. The chain's CDR3 is CASSQDQSYEQYF. CDR3 DNA sequence: TGCGCCAGCAGCCAAGACCAGTCCTACGAGCAGTACTTC.

At least ten counts were recorded for this clonotype. This beta chain represents an off-target read in a library built for alpha chains; its size is of limited meaning. The V call is TRBV19, the J call TRBJ1-4, with a weak D call TRBD1 (5 bases). Germline V gene data show CDR1 as LNHDA and CDR2 as SQIVND (reference sequence). V dropped 4 bases and J dropped 3 bases, with 15 bases sitting between them. The CDR3 contains 16 residues. For the CDR3, the DNA is TGTGCCAGTAGTAATCTCTTCCAGGGACCTAATGAAAAACTGTTTTTT. This gives the protein CASSNLFQGPNEKLFF.

In its sample, this clonotype is medium-sized. Within a library made for alpha chains, this beta chain is off target, and its count is uninformative. The rearrangement links TRBV5-1 to TRBJ1-5, with D perhaps TRBD1 (5 bases). The germline V gene has CDR1 SGHRS and CDR2 YFSETQ. The CDR3 has 17 amino acids. With 0 bases removed from V and 2 bases from J, the gap between germline ends came to 15 bases. In nucleotides, the CDR3 is TGCGCCAGCAGCTTGGACGCAGGGAGTTCTGGCAATCAGCCCCAGCATTTT. It is translated as CASSLDAGSSGNQPQHF.

The sample holds many counts of this clonotype. This beta chain was picked up by a library intended for alpha chains and is off target, so its count carries little meaning. V usage is TRBV9 and J usage is TRBJ2-7; 10 bases are shared with TRBD2. The CDR3 runs to 15 residues. V shed 4 bases and J 1 base; nucleotides not matched to a gene: 5. In germline, CDR1 is SGDLS, CDR2 YYNGEE. CDR3 region: CASSPSGRASYEQYF. The DNA for the CDR3 is TGTGCCAGCAGCCCGAGCGGGAGGGCATCCTACGAGCAGTACTTC.